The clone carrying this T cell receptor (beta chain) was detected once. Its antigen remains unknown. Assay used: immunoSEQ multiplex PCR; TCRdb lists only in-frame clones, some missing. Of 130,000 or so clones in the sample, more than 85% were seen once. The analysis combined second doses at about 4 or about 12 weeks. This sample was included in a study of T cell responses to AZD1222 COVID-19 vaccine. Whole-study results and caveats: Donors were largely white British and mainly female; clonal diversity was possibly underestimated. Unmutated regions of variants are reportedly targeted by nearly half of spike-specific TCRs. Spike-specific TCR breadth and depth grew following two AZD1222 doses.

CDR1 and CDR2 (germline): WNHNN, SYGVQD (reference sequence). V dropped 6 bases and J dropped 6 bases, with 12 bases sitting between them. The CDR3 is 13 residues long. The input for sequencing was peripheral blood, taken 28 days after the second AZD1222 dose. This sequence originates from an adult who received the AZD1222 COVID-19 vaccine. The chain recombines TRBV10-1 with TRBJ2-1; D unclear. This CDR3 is CASSGPQLNEQFF. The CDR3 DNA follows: TGCGCCAGCAGCGGTCCGCAACTCAATGAGCAGTTCTTC.